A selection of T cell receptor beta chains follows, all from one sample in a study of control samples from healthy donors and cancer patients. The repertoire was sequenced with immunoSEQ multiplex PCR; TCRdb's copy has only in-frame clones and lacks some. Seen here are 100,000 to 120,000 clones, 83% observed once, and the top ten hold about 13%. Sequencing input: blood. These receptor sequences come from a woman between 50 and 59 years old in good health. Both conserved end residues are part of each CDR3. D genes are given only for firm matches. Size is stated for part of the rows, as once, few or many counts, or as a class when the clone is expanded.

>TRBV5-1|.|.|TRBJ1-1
CASSLTNSGPEAFF
TGCGCCAGCAGCTTGACGAACTCAGGCCCTGAAGCTTTCTTT
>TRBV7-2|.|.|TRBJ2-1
CASSYGVGVEQFF
TGTGCCAGCAGCTATGGGGTGGGGGTTGAGCAGTTCTTC
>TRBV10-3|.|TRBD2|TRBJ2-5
CAIRTGEGQETQYF
TGTGCCATCAGGACGGGGGAGGGACAAGAGACCCAGTACTTC
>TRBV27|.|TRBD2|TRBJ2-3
CASSLGGRPSDTQYF
TGTGCCAGCAGTTTAGGCGGGAGACCGTCAGATACGCAGTATTTT
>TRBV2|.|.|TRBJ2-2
CASSETVSGNTGELFF
TGTGCCAGCAGTGAAACGGTTAGCGGAAACACCGGGGAGCTGTTTTTT
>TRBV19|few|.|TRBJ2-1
CASSGLGNEQFF
TGTGCCAGTAGTGGGCTAGGCAATGAGCAGTTCTTC
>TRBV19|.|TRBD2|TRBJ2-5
CASSIGGGGAFKETQYF
TGTGCCAGTAGTATAGGAGGCGGGGGGGCCTTTAAGGAGACCCAGTACTTC
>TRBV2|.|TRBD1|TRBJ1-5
CASSVLRGQGNQPQHF
TGTGCCAGCAGTGTCCTGAGGGGGCAAGGGAATCAGCCCCAGCATTTT
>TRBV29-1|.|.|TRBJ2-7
CSVDSPGSSYEQYF
TGCAGCGTTGACAGTCCAGGGAGCTCCTACGAGCAGTACTTC
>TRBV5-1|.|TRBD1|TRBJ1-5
CASSSGTGFNQPQHF
TGCGCCAGCAGCTCCGGGACAGGGTTCAATCAGCCCCAGCATTTT
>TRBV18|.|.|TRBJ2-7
CASSPIGGGTTEQYF
TGTGCCAGCTCACCAATCGGAGGGGGGACGACCGAGCAGTACTTC
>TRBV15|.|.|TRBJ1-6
CATSRPSNNSPLHF
TGTGCCACCAGCAGACCCTCGAATAATTCACCCCTCCACTTT
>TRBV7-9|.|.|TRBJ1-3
CASSQLAESSGNTIYF
TGTGCCAGCAGCCAGCTGGCGGAAAGCTCTGGAAACACCATATATTTT
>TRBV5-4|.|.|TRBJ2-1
CASSLGQPNSRYNEQFF
TGTGCCAGCAGCTTAGGACAGCCCAATAGTAGATACAATGAGCAGTTCTTC
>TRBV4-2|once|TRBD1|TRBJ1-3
CASSQSVRQGARGNTIYF
TGTGCCAGCAGCCAAAGCGTCCGGCAGGGGGCGCGAGGAAACACCATATATTTT
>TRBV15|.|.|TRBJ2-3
CATSRARDVQYF
TGTGCCACCAGCAGAGCCCGGGACGTGCAGTATTTT